This T cell receptor beta chain was documented in a study of OX40 agonist ivuxolimab in advanced cancers. Study-wide context: Enrollees could have had prior anti-PD-1, anti-PD-L1 or anti-CTLA-4 therapy, which about 40% had received. Study results and limitations: The antigen specificity of the peripheral T cells (those that were expanded) was not determined.

Only in-frame clones appear in the TCRdb table, and some are missing; sequencing was by immunoSEQ multiplex PCR. The table has tens of thousands of clones, approximately 90% seen once. Of note for this clone: Its antigen is not identified.

Baseline, cycle 4 day 1, and cycle 7 day 1 were the blood sampling points. The source is an adult with an advanced solid tumor such as melanoma, head and neck, liver or kidney cancer. The sample consisted of CD4+ or CD8+ T cells sorted from blood, taken in a trial of the OX40 agonist ivuxolimab.

CDR3 DNA: TGTGCCAGCAGTGATTCCGGGGCGGGGTTCACTGAAGCTTTCTTT. It codes for CASSDSGAGFTEAFF. The chain has TRBV25-1 and TRBJ1-1; D possibly corresponds to TRBD1 (5 bases). Trimming took 3 bases from V and 4 from J, leaving 15 bases between them. The CDR3 is made up of 15 amino acids. The germline V gene encodes CDR1 MGHDK and CDR2 SYGVNS.